These 5 T cell receptor beta chains were all obtained from the same sample, sequenced in a study of T cells in Graves' hyperthyroidism and ophthalmopathy. Amplification of TCR beta CDR3 regions used RNA as the template. RT-PCR in the first round (using the HTBI primer set) targeted the TCR CDR3. One entry per CDR3 protein, called by TCRdb with MiXCR from the multiplex PCR reads. The sample lists about 350,000 distinct CDR3 sequences, approximately 18% occurring once. Sequenced sample: blood. These receptors originate from a woman aged 40 to 50 with Graves' ophthalmopathy.

This clonotype came up many times. J is TRBJ2-7 and V is TRBV7-8; D is ambiguous. The CDR3 extends over 16 amino acids. V lost 5 bases and J lost 3, with 20 bases in between. Germline CDR1 is SGHVS and CDR2 is FQNEAQ. CDR3 sequence reads: CASSPRTRRSGYEQYF. CDR3 DNA sequence: TGTGCCAGCAGCCCAAGGACGAGGCGATCCGGCTACGAGCAGTACTTC.

The chain joins TRBV6-5 to TRBJ1-2; TRBD1 might be the D (5 bases). The germline gives CDR1 MNHEY, CDR2 SVGAGI. The CDR3 is 14 amino acids. Trimming left V 0 bases short and J 6 bases short, with 11 bases between. CDR3 in amino acids: CASSYSRGGHGYTF. CDR3 bases: TGTGCCAGCAGTTACTCGAGGGGTGGTCATGGCTACACCTTC.

This clonotype was recorded many times. This rearrangement joins TRBV6-5 to TRBJ2-7; D call uncertain. Germline-derived CDR1 and CDR2 are MNHEY and SVGAGI. Trimming left V 2 bases short and J 5 bases short, with 4 bases between. CDR3 length equals 11 residues. The CDR3 here is CASSYVDEQYF. CDR3 in DNA: TGTGCCAGCAGTTACGTGGACGAGCAGTACTTC.

This clonotype has a count of ten or more. The V call is TRBV28, the J call TRBJ2-7, with D perhaps assigned TRBD1 or TRBD2 (5 bases each). Germline CDR1 and CDR2: MDHEN and SYDVKM. V lost 4 bases and J 6 bases, leaving 19 bases between the germline ends. The CDR3 consists of 15 residues. CDR3 nucleotide sequence: TGTGCCAGCAGTTCTCACATGGGACCGTCGGTCGAGCAGTACTTC. It translates to CASSSHMGPSVEQYF.

This clonotype was recorded many times. The rearrangement uses TRBV6-5 and TRBJ1-5, with D tentatively TRBD1 (6 bases). Germline-derived CDR1 and CDR2 are MNHEY and SVGAGI. The CDR3 covers 14 residues. V was pared by 5 bases and J by 4 bases, with 12 bases between. The chain's CDR3 is CASSIQGTNQPQHF. CDR3 DNA sequence: TGTGCCAGCAGTATCCAGGGGACGAATCAGCCCCAGCATTTT.